This TCR beta chain was identified in a study of T cell changes during pregnancy in multiple sclerosis. Produced via immunoSEQ multiplex PCR; TCRdb's table is partial and in-frame only. The sample carries tens of thousands of clones, around 86% recorded once. Trimming took off 5 bases at V and 2 bases at J, with 13 bases between the two ends. The CDR3 has 14 residues. Germline CDR1 is LNHDA and CDR2 is SQIVND (reference sequence). This TCR derives from a female donor in good health, enrolled as a control in a pregnancy study. This rearrangement joins TRBV19 to TRBJ2-7; maybe TRBD1 (5 bases). Specimen: CD4+ T cells from peripheral blood mononuclear cells, collected in the second trimester of pregnancy. For the CDR3, the DNA is TGTGCCAGTAGTCAGGCGGCAGGGACCTACGAGCAGTACTTC. As protein: CASSQAAGTYEQYF.